These 24 T cell receptor beta chains were all obtained from the same sample, sequenced in a study of shared clonotypes between healthy human individuals. TCRdb keeps only in-frame clones here, not all; method: immunoSEQ multiplex PCR. The table lists fewer than 400,000 clones, around 67% of them singletons. Sequenced input: memory CD4+ T cells sorted from blood. Subset noted: CD45RA-negative fraction. These receptors were taken from a man aged 25 to 40 in good health.

V usage is TRBV6-5 and J usage is TRBJ1-2, with D possibly being TRBD1 (5 bases). The CDR3 spans 16 residues. Germline V gives CDR1 MNHEY, CDR2 SVGAGI. Trimming removed 0 bases at V and 0 bases at J, with 11 bases between. The CDR3 bases are TGTGCCAGCAGTTACTCGATGCAGGGAGCTAACTATGGCTACACCTTC. It specifies CASSYSMQGANYGYTF.

The rearrangement links TRBV27 to TRBJ2-3; unclear D gene. Looked up from germline, CDR1 is MNHEY and CDR2 is SMNVEV (reference sequence). With 11 bases removed from V and 1 base from J, the gap between germline ends came to 10 bases. This CDR3 spans 12 amino acids. CDR3: CAAGLGTDTQYF. CDR3 DNA sequence: TGTGCCGCCGGCCTTGGCACAGATACGCAGTATTTT.

The rearrangement joins TRBV5-1 to TRBJ2-1; 12 nucleotides match TRBD2. The CDR3 has 15 amino acids. Germline V gene sequence: CDR1 SGHRS, CDR2 YFSETQ. The V gene end was trimmed by 2 bases and the J gene end by 10 bases; junction bases not matched to a gene: 7. The CDR3 protein is CASSFRTSGIGEQFF. CDR3 bases: TGCGCCAGCAGCTTCCGGACTAGCGGGATAGGGGAGCAGTTCTTC. Variable domain in full (rest from reference TRBV5-1 and TRBJ2-1): KAGVTQTPRYLIKTRGQQVTLSCSPISGHRSVSWYQQTPGQGLQFLFEYFSETQRNKGNFPGRFSGRQFSNSRSEMNVSTLELGDSALYLCASSFRTSGIGEQFFGPGTRLTVL.

This chain links TRBV9 with TRBJ2-5; the D call may be TRBD1 or TRBD2 (5 bases each). V lost 0 bases and J 0 bases, leaving 9 bases between the germline ends. In germline, CDR1 is SGDLS, CDR2 YYNGEE. The CDR3 has 15 residues. CDR3 DNA sequence: TGTGCCAGCAGCGTAGGGGGGACGAACCAAGAGACCCAGTACTTC. It encodes CASSVGGTNQETQYF.

The V gene is TRBV25-1, the J gene TRBJ2-7, with D possibly TRBD2 on 6 matching bases. Trimming left V 1 base short and J 5 bases short, with 15 bases between. Germline V gives CDR1 MGHDK, CDR2 SYGVNS. The CDR3 covers 15 residues. CDR3 protein: CASSESTQGGNEQYF. The CDR3, as DNA: TGTGCCAGCAGTGAATCAACCCAGGGAGGCAACGAGCAGTACTTC.

This rearrangement joins TRBV21-1 to TRBJ2-7; the DNA was not compared with TRBD1, the D call given in the table. TRBV21-1 is shown as a pseudogene. The CDR3 consists of 15 residues. The CDR3 DNA is TGTGCCAGCAGCAAGAACAGGGACCCCTCCTACGAGCAGTACTTC. Protein product: CASSKNRDPSYEQYF.

The chain carries TRBV18 and TRBJ1-4; D may be TRBD1 (5 bases). CDR3 size: 15 residues. Trimming pared 5 bases from V and 0 bases from J, leaving 10 bases between. Germline CDR1 and CDR2: KGHSH and LQKENI. The CDR3 bases are TGTGCCAGCTCAGGGGGACCTGCAACTAATGAAAAACTGTTTTTT. Encoded protein: CASSGGPATNEKLFF.

This rearrangement joins TRBV9 to TRBJ2-2; tentative D call: TRBD2 (5 bases). In germline, CDR1 is SGDLS, CDR2 YYNGEE. V was pared by 4 bases and J by 0 bases, with 10 bases between. The CDR3 is made up of 15 amino acids. Written as DNA, the CDR3 is TGTGCCAGCAGCATCCGGGGAGCGAACACCGGGGAGCTGTTTTTT. Translating gives CASSIRGANTGELFF.

The rearrangement uses TRBV19 and TRBJ1-2; no reliable D call. CDR3 length equals 15 residues. Germline CDR1 and CDR2: LNHDA and SQIVND (reference sequence). Trimming left V 6 bases short and J 0 bases short, with 14 bases between. The CDR3 DNA follows: TGTGCCAGTAGCCCCTTGGGCAGCTCTAACTATGGCTACACCTTC. It encodes CASSPLGSSNYGYTF.

The J gene is TRBJ2-1, the V gene TRBV5-6; no reliable D call. This CDR3 comprises 13 residues. V gave up 4 bases and J gave up 4 bases, with 9 bases separating them. From germline, CDR1 is SGHDT and CDR2 YYEEEE. CDR3 in amino acids: CASSRDLYNEQFF. Here the CDR3 DNA reads TGTGCCAGCAGCCGAGACCTATACAATGAGCAGTTCTTC.

This chain links TRBV9 with TRBJ2-2, with 10 nucleotides matching TRBD2. The CDR3 runs 18 residues. Per germline, CDR1 SGDLS and CDR2 YYNGEE. Germline trimming cut 0 bases from V and 1 base from J; bases unmatched to any gene: 6. As DNA, the CDR3 is TGTGCCAGCAGCGTAGAGCTAGCGGGAGTCGTGAACACCGGGGAGCTGTTTTTT. Its translation is CASSVELAGVVNTGELFF.

J is TRBJ2-6 and V is TRBV25-1; no firm D call. CDR3 length: 16 residues. Trimming shortened V by 2 bases and J by 2 bases, and 10 bases separated the two germline ends. The V gene's germline CDR1 is MGHDK and CDR2 SYGVNS. CDR3 loop: CASSEEWAAGANVLTF. The CDR3 DNA follows: TGTGCCAGCAGTGAAGAATGGGCAGCTGGGGCCAACGTCCTGACTTTC.

The chain recombines TRBV7-9 with TRBJ1-2, with D uncertain. V lost 6 bases and J lost 6, with 11 bases in between. Germline CDR1 is SEHNR and CDR2 is FQNEAQ (reference sequence). The CDR3 extends over 12 amino acids. DNA for the CDR3: TGTGCCAGCAGTCAGGACGAGCATGGCTACACCTTC. It codes for CASSQDEHGYTF.

The V and J genes are TRBV11-2 and TRBJ2-7; no reliable D call. The CDR3 is 12 amino acids. The germline gives CDR1 SGHAT, CDR2 FQNNGV. The ends were cut back, 5 bases at V and 2 bases at J, with 7 bases in the middle. The chain's CDR3 is CASSEETYEQYF. CDR3 in DNA: TGTGCCAGCAGCGAAGAAACCTACGAGCAGTACTTC.

This clone was detected only once. The chain combines TRBV7-2 with TRBJ2-7; D is unclear. The CDR3 has 13 residues. V was pared by 5 bases and J by 3 bases, with 11 bases between. Per germline, CDR1 SGHTA and CDR2 FQGNSA. The CDR3 DNA sequence: TGTGCCAGCAGCCCCGGTCCCAGCTACGAGCAGTACTTC. This gives the protein CASSPGPSYEQYF. Full variable domain (missing parts from reference TRBV7-2 and TRBJ2-7): GAGVSQSPSNKVTEKGKDVELRCDPISGHTALYWYRQSLGQGLEFLIYFQGNSAPDKSGLPSDRFSAERTGGSVSTLTIQRTQQEDSAVYLCASSPGPSYEQYFGPGTRLTVT.

The gene calls are TRBV28 and TRBJ2-6, with D unresolved. The CDR3 has 15 residues. Trimming left V 4 bases short and J 0 bases short, with 7 bases between. CDR1 and CDR2 from the germline V gene are MDHEN and SYDVKM. The CDR3 sequence is CASSSFSSGANVLTF. The CDR3 DNA reads as TGTGCCAGCAGTTCCTTCTCCTCTGGGGCCAACGTCCTGACTTTC.

A note on this clone: At one boundary the junction diverges from the germline segment, which might be a read error. The V gene is TRBV7-2, the J gene TRBJ2-1, with D possibly matching TRBD2 (6 bases). Germline values: CDR1 SGHTA, CDR2 FQGNSA. The length of the CDR3 is 15 residues. In DNA form, the CDR3 reads TGTGCCAGCAGGTTAGCGGTTGGCTCCTACAATGAGCAGTTCTTC. This gives the protein CASRLAVGSYNEQFF.

V and J are TRBV11-2 and TRBJ1-2; 7 positions match TRBD1. Germline loops: CDR1 SGHAT, CDR2 FQNNGV. The J segment lost 2 bases and the V segment lost 5 bases, leaving 2 bases of the junction unmatched. The CDR3 contains 13 residues. The CDR3 DNA reads TGTGCCAGCAGCAAGGACAGGAACTATGGCTACACCTTC. As protein: CASSKDRNYGYTF. Variable domain in full (rest from reference TRBV11-2 and TRBJ1-2): EAGVAQSPRYKIIEKRQSVAFWCNPISGHATLYWYQQILGQGPKLLIQFQNNGVVDDSQLPKDRFSAERLKGVDSTLKIQPAKLEDSAVYLCASSKDRNYGYTFGSGTRLTVV.

This clone has ten or more counts. The chain recombines TRBV14 with TRBJ2-1; TRBD2 is a possible D gene (5 bases). V lost 2 bases to trimming and J lost 7 bases, with 12 bases between them. Germline V gene sequence: CDR1 SGHDN, CDR2 FVKESK. This CDR3 region has 14 residues. CDR3 in amino acids: CASSQFGGSNEQFF. The DNA for the CDR3 is TGTGCCAGCAGCCAATTCGGAGGATCAAATGAGCAGTTCTTC. The full variable domain, with the rest looked up from reference TRBV14 and TRBJ2-1, is EAGVTQFPSHSVIEKGQTVTLRCDPISGHDNLYWYRRVMGKEIKFLLHFVKESKQDESGMPNNRFLAERTGGTYSTLKVQPAELEDSGVYFCASSQFGGSNEQFFGPGTRLTVL.

This clone was recorded once. The genes are TRBV14 and TRBJ2-1; maybe TRBD2 (6 bases). The CDR3 spans 17 residues. V lost 2 bases, J lost 1 base, and 15 bases lay in between. Germline loops: CDR1 SGHDN, CDR2 FVKESK. CDR3 protein: CASSQFLTSKSYNEQFF. DNA for the CDR3: TGTGCCAGCAGCCAATTTTTGACTAGTAAGTCCTACAATGAGCAGTTCTTC.

The table lists this clone with a count of one. V gene TRBV6-6 combines with J gene TRBJ2-7, with no clear D. Germline assignment: CDR1 MNHNY and CDR2 SVGAGI (reference sequence). V was trimmed by 5 bases and J by 4 bases, leaving 12 bases between them. This CDR3 is 13 amino acids long. CDR3 protein: CASSGVATYEQYF. The CDR3 coding sequence is TGTGCCAGCAGTGGGGTGGCCACTTACGAGCAGTACTTC.

This clone was seen repeatedly, ten times or more. This chain connects TRBV28 to TRBJ1-5, with D possibly being TRBD1 (6 bases). The germline CDR1 and CDR2 sequences are MDHEN and SYDVKM. The CDR3 runs to 15 residues. The germline V and J ends were trimmed by 5 bases and 3 bases, with 14 bases remaining between them. The CDR3 DNA reads TGTGCCAGCAGTCTTCAGGGGCCCGACAATCAGCCCCAGCATTTT. Translated: CASSLQGPDNQPQHF.

The chain combines TRBV28 with TRBJ1-2; no clear D. Germline V gives CDR1 MDHEN, CDR2 SYDVKM. The CDR3 contains 13 residues. V lost 6 bases and J 0 bases, leaving 8 bases between the germline ends. CDR3 sequence reads: CASSVPANYGYTF. DNA for the CDR3: TGTGCCAGCAGCGTTCCGGCTAACTATGGCTACACCTTC.

Concerning this clone: One base away lies a much larger clone, so this may be a sequencing read error. The V gene is TRBV29-1, the J gene TRBJ1-2; TRBD1 might be the D (5 bases). The CDR3 runs to 11 residues. Per the germline V gene, CDR1 is SQVTM and CDR2 is ANQGSEA. With 5 bases removed from V and 4 bases from J, the gap between germline ends came to 8 bases. The CDR3 DNA reads TGCAGCGTTAGGGGAAGCTATGGCTACACCTTC. Translated: CSVRGSYGYTF.